A single sample is the source of the 7 T cell receptor beta chains below, sequenced in a study of T cells in localized non-small cell lung cancer. TCRdb's copy holds only in-frame clones and misses some; the assay was immunoSEQ multiplex PCR. The sample lists 45,000 to 55,000 clones, approximately 80% occurring once. Sequenced material: peripheral blood, taken before any cancer treatment. The receptors shown here come from a man aged 40 to 70 with stage I squamous cell lung carcinoma.

The chain links TRBV28 to TRBJ1-1; D not resolved. Germline values: CDR1 MDHEN, CDR2 SYDVKM. The length of the CDR3 is 13 residues. V gave up 6 bases and J gave up 4 bases, with 12 bases separating them. CDR3 in amino acids: CASRLRETTEAFF. Written as DNA, the CDR3 is TGTGCCAGCAGACTGAGGGAAACCACTGAAGCTTTCTTT.

V gene TRBV4-2 combines with J gene TRBJ2-5, with a possible D match to TRBD1 (5 bases). Trimming cost V 0 bases and J 4 bases, with 9 bases left between them. The CDR3 length is 14 residues. The germline V gene encodes CDR1 LGHNA and CDR2 YNFKEQ. CDR3 in DNA: TGTGCCAGCAGCCAAGAATATGGGGCAGAGACCCAGTACTTC. This gives the protein CASSQEYGAETQYF.

The chain carries TRBV21-1 and TRBJ2-3; the table's D call, TRBD1, was not checked against the DNA. TRBV21-1 is an annotated pseudogene. CDR3 length: 16 amino acids. The CDR3 bases are TGTGCCAGCAGCAAAGAATTTTCAGTCAGCACAGATACGCAGTATTTT. It specifies CASSKEFSVSTDTQYF.

The chain couples TRBV18 to TRBJ1-1; D remains ambiguous. The ends were cut back, 8 bases at V and 1 base at J, with 14 bases in the middle. This CDR3 spans 14 amino acids. The germline V gene has CDR1 KGHSH and CDR2 LQKENI. This CDR3 is CASRLGQTNTEAFF. The CDR3 DNA is TGTGCCAGCCGTTTAGGGCAGACGAACACTGAAGCTTTCTTT.

CDR3 region: CASSEGVQYLLARRDTQYF. As DNA, the CDR3 is TGTGCCAGCAGTGAAGGGGTCCAGTATTTACTAGCCCGACGAGATACGCAGTATTTT. The chain carries TRBV2 and TRBJ2-3; TRBD2 is a possible D gene (6 bases). Germline V CDR1 and CDR2: SNHLY, FYNNEI. V lost 1 base and J lost 5, with 25 bases in between. The CDR3 runs 19 residues.

The chain uses TRBV14 and TRBJ1-3, with no clear D. Germline CDR1 reads SGHDN; CDR2 reads FVKESK. The V end was cut by 1 base, the J end by 8 bases, with 3 bases between. CDR3 length equals 11 residues. CDR3 in DNA: TGTGCCAGCAGCCAAGGTTACACCATATATTTT. This translates into CASSQGYTIYF.

The rearrangement links TRBV9 to TRBJ2-7, with 8 nucleotides matching TRBD1. V was pared by 0 bases and J by 3 bases, with 5 bases of the junction left unmatched. CDR1 and CDR2 (germline): SGDLS, YYNGEE. CDR3 size: 15 residues. The CDR3 DNA reads TGTGCCAGCAGCGTAGATAGGGACAGGAACTACGAGCAGTACTTC. As protein: CASSVDRDRNYEQYF.